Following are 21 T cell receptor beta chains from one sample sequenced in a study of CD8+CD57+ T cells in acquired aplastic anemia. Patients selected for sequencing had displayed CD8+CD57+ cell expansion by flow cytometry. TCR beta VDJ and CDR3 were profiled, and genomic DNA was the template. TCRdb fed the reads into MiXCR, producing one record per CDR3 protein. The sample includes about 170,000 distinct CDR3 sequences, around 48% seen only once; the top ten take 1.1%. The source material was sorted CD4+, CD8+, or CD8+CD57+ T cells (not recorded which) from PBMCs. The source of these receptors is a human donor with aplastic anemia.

CDR3 nucleotide sequence: TGTGCCACTGCCCGCGGGTTAGGCTACGAGCAGTACTTC. Translation gives CATARGLGYEQYF. The chain employs TRBV10-3 and TRBJ2-7; D possibly corresponds to TRBD2 (5 bases). Deletions cut 10 bases from V and 3 bases from J, with 16 bases between. Looked up from germline, CDR1 is ENHRY and CDR2 is SYGVKD. This CDR3 contains 13 residues.

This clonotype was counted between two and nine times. The chain's CDR3 is CASSRAQGGQETQYF. CDR3 coding DNA: TGTGCCAGCAGCCGCGCCCAGGGCGGCCAAGAGACCCAGTACTTC. The V gene is TRBV3-1, the J gene TRBJ2-5; tentative D call: TRBD1 (5 bases). The V gene lost 4 bases and the J gene lost 1 base, with 13 bases spanning the gap. The CDR3 sequence is 15 residues long. The germline CDR1 and CDR2 sequences are LGHDT and YNNKEL (reference sequence).

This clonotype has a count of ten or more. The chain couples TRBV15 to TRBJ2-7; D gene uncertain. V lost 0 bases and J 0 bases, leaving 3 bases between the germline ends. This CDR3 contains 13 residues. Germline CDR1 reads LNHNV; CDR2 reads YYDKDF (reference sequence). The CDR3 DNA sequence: TGTGCCACCAGCAGAGACAGCTCCTACGAGCAGTACTTC. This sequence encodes CATSRDSSYEQYF.

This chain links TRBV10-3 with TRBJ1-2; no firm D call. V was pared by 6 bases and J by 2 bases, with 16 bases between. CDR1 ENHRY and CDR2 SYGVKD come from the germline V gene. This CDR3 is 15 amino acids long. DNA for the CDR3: TGTGCCATCAGCAGTGTATCGACTGGGAACTATGGCTACACCTTC. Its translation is CAISSVSTGNYGYTF.

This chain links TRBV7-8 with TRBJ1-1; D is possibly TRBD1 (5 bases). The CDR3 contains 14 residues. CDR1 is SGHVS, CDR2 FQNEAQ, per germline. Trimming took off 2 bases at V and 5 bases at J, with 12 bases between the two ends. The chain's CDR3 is CASSLHRGGTEAFF. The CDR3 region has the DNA TGTGCCAGCAGCTTACACCGGGGGGGTACTGAAGCTTTCTTT.

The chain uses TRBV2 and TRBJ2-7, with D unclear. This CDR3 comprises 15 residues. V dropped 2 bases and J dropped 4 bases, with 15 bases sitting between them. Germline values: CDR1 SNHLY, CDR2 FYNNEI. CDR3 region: CASSEFSGNGYEQYF. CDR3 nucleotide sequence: TGTGCCAGCAGTGAATTCTCGGGCAACGGGTACGAGCAGTACTTC.

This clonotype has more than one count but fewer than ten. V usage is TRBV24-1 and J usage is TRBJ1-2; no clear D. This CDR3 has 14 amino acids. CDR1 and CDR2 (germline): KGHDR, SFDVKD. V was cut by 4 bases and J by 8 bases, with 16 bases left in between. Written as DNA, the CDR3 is TGTGCCACCAGTGACAGTTCCCCCTACGGCGGCTACACCTTC. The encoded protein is CATSDSSPYGGYTF.

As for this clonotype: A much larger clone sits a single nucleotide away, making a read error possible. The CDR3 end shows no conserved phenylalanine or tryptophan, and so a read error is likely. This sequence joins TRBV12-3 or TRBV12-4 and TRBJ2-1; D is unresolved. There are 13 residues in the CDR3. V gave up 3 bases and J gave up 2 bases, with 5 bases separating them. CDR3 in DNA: TGTGCCAGCAGTTTGGGGACCTACAATGAGCAGTTCCTC. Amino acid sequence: CASSLGTYNEQFL.

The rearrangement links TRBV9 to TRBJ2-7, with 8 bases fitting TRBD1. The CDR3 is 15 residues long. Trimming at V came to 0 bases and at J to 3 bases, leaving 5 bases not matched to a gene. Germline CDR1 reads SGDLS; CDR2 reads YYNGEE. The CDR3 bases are TGTGCCAGCAGCGTAGGGCAGGGGGCGCGCTACGAGCAGTACTTC. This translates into CASSVGQGARYEQYF.

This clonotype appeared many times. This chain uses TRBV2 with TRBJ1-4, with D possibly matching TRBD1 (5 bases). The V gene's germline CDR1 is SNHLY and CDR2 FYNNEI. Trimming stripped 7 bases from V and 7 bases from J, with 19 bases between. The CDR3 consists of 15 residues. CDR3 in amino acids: CASKRGESGGEKLFF. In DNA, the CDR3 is TGTGCCAGCAAAAGAGGGGAATCGGGGGGTGAAAAACTGTTTTTT.

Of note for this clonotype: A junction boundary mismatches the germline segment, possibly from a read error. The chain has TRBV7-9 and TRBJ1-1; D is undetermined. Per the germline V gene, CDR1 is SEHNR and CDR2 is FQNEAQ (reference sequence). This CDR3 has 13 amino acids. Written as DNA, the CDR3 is TGTACCAGCAGCCAAGATCTTAGGACTGAAGCTTTCTTT. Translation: CTSSQDLRTEAFF.

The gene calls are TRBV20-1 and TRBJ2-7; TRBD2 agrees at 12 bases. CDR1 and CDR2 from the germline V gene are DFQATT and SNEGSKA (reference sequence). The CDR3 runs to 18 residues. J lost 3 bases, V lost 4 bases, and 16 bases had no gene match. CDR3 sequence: CSATTPEPLAGGFYEQYF. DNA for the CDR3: TGCAGTGCTACGACCCCCGAACCTCTAGCGGGAGGGTTCTACGAGCAGTACTTC.

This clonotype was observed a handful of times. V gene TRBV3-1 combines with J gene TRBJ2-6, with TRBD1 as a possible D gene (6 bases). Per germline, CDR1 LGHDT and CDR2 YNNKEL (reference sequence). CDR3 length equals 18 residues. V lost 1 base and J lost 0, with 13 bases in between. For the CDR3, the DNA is TGTGCCAGCAGCCAAGGCTTGGACAGTTTCTCTGGGGCCAACGTCCTGACTTTC. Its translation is CASSQGLDSFSGANVLTF.

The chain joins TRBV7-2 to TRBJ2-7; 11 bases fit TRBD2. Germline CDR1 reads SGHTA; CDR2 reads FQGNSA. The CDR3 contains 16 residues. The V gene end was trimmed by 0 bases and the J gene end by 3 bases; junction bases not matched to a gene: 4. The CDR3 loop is CASSLAFSGGVYEQYF. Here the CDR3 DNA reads TGTGCCAGCAGCTTAGCTTTTAGCGGGGGGGTCTACGAGCAGTACTTC. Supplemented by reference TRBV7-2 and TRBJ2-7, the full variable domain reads GAGVSQSPSNKVTEKGKDVELRCDPISGHTALYWYRQSLGQGLEFLIYFQGNSAPDKSGLPSDRFSAERTGGSVSTLTIQRTQQEDSAVYLCASSLAFSGGVYEQYFGPGTRLTVT.

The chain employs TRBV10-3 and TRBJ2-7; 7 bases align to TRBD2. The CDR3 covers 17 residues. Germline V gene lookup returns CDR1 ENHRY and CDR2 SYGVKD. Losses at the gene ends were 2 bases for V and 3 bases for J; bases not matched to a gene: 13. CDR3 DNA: TGTGCCATCAGTGAGGGCGGCAGCGGGGAACGGGGCTACGAGCAGTACTTC. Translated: CAISEGGSGERGYEQYF.

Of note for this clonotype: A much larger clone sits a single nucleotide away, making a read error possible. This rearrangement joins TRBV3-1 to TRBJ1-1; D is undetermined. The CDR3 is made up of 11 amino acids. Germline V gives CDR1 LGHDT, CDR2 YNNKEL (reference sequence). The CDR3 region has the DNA TGTGCCAGCAGCCGAGGCCCTGAAGCTCTCTTT. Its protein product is CASSRGPEALF.

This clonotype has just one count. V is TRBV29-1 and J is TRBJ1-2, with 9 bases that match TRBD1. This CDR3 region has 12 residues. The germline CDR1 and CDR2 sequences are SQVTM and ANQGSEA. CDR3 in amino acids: CSLGGTGYGYTF. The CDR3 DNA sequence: TGCAGTTTAGGTGGGACAGGGTATGGCTACACCTTC.

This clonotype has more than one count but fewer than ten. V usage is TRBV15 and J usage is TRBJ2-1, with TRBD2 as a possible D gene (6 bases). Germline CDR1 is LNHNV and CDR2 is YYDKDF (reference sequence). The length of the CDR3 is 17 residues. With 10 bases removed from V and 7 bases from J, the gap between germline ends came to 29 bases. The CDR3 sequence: CASSLWTIRDQTNEQFF. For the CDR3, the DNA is TGTGCCAGCAGTTTATGGACTATCCGGGACCAAACAAATGAGCAGTTCTTC.

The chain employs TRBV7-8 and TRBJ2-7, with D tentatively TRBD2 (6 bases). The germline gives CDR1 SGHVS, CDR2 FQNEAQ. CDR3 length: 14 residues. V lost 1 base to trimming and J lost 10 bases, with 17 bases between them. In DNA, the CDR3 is TGTGCCAGCAGCTTAGGTGGCTCCACGGGGGACCAGTACTTC. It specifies CASSLGGSTGDQYF. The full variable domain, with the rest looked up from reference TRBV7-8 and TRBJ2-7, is GAGVSQSPRYKVAKRGQDVALRCDPISGHVSLFWYQQALGQGPEFLTYFQNEAQLDKSGLPSDRFFAERPEGSVSTLKIQRTQQEDSAVYLCASSLGGSTGDQYFGPGTRLTVT.

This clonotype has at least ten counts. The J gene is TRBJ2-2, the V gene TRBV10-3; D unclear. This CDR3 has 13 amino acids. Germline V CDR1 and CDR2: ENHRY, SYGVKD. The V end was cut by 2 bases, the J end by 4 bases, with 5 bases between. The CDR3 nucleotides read TGTGCCATCAGTGAGGGCGGCACCGGGGAGCTGTTTTTT. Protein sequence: CAISEGGTGELFF.

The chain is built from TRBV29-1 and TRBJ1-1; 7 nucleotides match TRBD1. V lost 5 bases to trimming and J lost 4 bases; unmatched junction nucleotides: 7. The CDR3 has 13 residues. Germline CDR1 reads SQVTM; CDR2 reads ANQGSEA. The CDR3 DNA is TGCAGCGTTAGGAGGGCAGGGGGCACTGAAGCTTTCTTT. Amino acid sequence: CSVRRAGGTEAFF.